The TCR beta chain under discussion was sequenced for a study of vaccination and CD4 T cells after COVID-19. Notes on this clonotype: Its antigen is still unknown.

Findings and limits, study-wide: SARS-CoV-2-reactive clonotypes rose nonsignificantly, with the median going from roughly 19 to 38. Spike mono-reactivity was shown by 304 of 307 vaccine-specific clones in convalescent patients. Convalescent patient numbers were relatively low, with no early post-infection timepoints.

Documented treatment: roughly ten-day PBMC culture with coronavirus spike peptide pools or control peptides (ViraFEST assay). Positive PCR tests were logged from March through December 2020, ahead of US Alpha, Beta and Delta variants. This CDR3 is built from 13 residues. Germline CDR1 and CDR2: DFQATT and SNEGSKA (reference sequence). V dropped 4 bases and J dropped 0 bases, with 10 bases sitting between them. The Oncomine TCR Beta short-read assay sequenced DNA from cultured CD4+ T cells. TCRdb reprocessed the PCR reads with MiXCR, giving one entry per CDR3 protein. The repertoire holds some 20,000 distinct CDR3 sequences, under 70% seen once, with roughly 17% in the top ten.

The sequenced material came from CD4+ T cells from blood, cultured in vitro. This sequence was found in a human donor who had recovered from COVID-19. The chain carries TRBV20-1 and TRBJ2-7; possible D gene TRBD1, 6 bases. CDR3 bases: TGCAGTGCTACGCCGGACAGCTCCTACGAGCAGTACTTC. Translated, it gives CSATPDSSYEQYF.